Sequencing of this T cell receptor beta chain was carried out in a study of blood T cell repertoires in COVID-19. The wider study: Acute-phase and convalescent COVID-19 samples originated in the United States, Italy and Spain. PBMCs, B-cell-depleted T cells, or T cells provided the cDNA or gDNA that made up the material.

This clone has a handful of counts. Authors' methods: Counts of nucleated cells, estimated from reference gene primer amplification, were obtained. Profiling relied on immunoSEQ multiplex PCR, and the TCRdb table lists in-frame clones only, not all of them. V and J calls and clone size are as listed in that table; D and trimming were resolved from the DNA. The repertoire includes 100,000 to 150,000 clones, approximately 70% of them detected once, and approximately 2% sits in the top ten. The CDR3 loop spans 14 amino acids. V gave up 5 bases and J gave up 5 bases, with 13 bases separating them. The germline V gene has CDR1 SEHNR and CDR2 FQNEAQ (reference sequence).

The specimen sequenced was peripheral blood. The J gene is TRBJ1-5, the V gene TRBV7-9; D is unclear. This receptor was obtained from a woman aged 70-85 years with acute or convalescent COVID-19. This CDR3 is CASSPEAEYQPQHF. The CDR3 coding sequence is TGTGCCAGCAGCCCTGAAGCGGAGTATCAGCCCCAGCATTTT.